This TCR beta chain was identified during a study of shared T cell receptors in the human thymus. Trimming pared 3 bases from V and 5 bases from J, leaving 8 bases between. Germline assignment: CDR1 LNHDA and CDR2 SQIVND (reference sequence). The CDR3 is 13 amino acids. The method was immunoSEQ multiplex PCR; TCRdb's version includes in-frame clones alone and lacks a portion of them. The sample carries 640,000 or so clones, about 90% recorded once. The same data also contributed to another study, on human thymus T cells.

The rearrangement uses TRBV19 and TRBJ1-5; D unresolved. The sequencing input was thymocytes. This receptor was taken from a boy under two years old with a congenital heart defect. CDR3 nucleotides: TGTGCCAGTAGTATGGGCCCAGATCAGCCCCAGCATTTT. Its protein is CASSMGPDQPQHF. The full variable domain, with the rest looked up from reference TRBV19 and TRBJ1-5, is DGGITQSPKYLFRKEGQNVTLSCEQNLNHDAMYWYRQDPGQGLRLIYYSQIVNDFQKGDIAEGYSVSREKKESFPLTVTSAQKNPTAFYLCASSMGPDQPQHFGDGTRLSIL.